A single T cell receptor (beta chain) is shown here with its context. In germline, CDR1 is SEHNR, CDR2 FQNEAQ (reference sequence). This CDR3 comprises 16 residues. Trimming pared 7 bases from V and 0 bases from J, leaving 13 bases between. This sample is part of a study of T-cell reconstitution after alpha-beta-depleted transplantation in children. Unique molecular identifiers were used to barcode this TCRbeta library. TCRdb independently ran MiXCR on the PCR reads; one entry per CDR3 protein. The sample has approximately 270,000 distinct CDR3 sequences; 9.5% to 10% are singletons. The chain links TRBV7-9 to TRBJ2-6; maybe TRBD1 (6 bases). This TCR derives from a human donor who donated a stem cell graft to a child with SCID. The source material was PBMCs from the stem cell graft donor, sampled from the stem cell graft. The CDR3 loop reads CASTPWGPSGANVLTF. In DNA, the CDR3 is TGTGCCAGCACCCCGTGGGGGCCCTCTGGGGCCAACGTCCTGACTTTC.